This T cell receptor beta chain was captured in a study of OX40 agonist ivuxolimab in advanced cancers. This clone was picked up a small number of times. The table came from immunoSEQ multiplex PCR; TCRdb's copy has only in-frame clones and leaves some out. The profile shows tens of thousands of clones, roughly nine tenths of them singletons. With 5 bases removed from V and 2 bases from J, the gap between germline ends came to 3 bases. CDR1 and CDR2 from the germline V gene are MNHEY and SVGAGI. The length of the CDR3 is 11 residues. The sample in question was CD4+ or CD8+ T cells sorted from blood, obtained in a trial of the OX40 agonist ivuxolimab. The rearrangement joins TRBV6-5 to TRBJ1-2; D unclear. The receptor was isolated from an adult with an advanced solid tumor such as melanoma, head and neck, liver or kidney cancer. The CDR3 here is CASSGNYGYTF. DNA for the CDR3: TGTGCCAGCAGTGGAAACTATGGCTACACCTTC.